This T cell receptor (beta chain) comes out of a study of T cell responses to AZD1222 COVID-19 vaccine (dated by TCRdb to the early 2020s). Turning to the overall study: A total of 230 to 250 trial participants underwent TCR sequencing, of whom under 220 had received two doses of AZD1222 and about 26 had received two doses of the MenACWY control vaccine. Trial participants were enrolled by age into 18-55, 56-69 and 70-plus year subgroups, with 148, 28 and 57 TCR-sequenced participants respectively.

General findings and caveats noted by the study authors: Nearly half of unique spike-specific TCRs reportedly recognized epitopes outside regions mutated in the B.1.351 and B.1.1.7 variants. The vaccine-associated CD4 TCRs covered the entire spike protein, and the dominant responses fell in regions 160-218 and 743-854. Most participants were white British and females outnumbered males, and the authors suggested that clonal diversity may have been underestimated. Because no day 14 peak-response samples were available, the repertoires could be characterized only after the peak T cell response. In the small 56-69-year group, the increase in depth fell short of significance, most likely because of low power. After two AZD1222 doses, both the breadth and the depth of spike-specific TCRs were significantly higher than at day 0 and than in MenACWY recipients. Conclusions about previously exposed vaccinees are limited because only a handful of AZD1222 recipients were SARS-CoV-2 seropositive at baseline.

The CDR3 regions of human TCRbeta chains were analyzed by immunosequencing. For the original study's pipeline: Repertoire TCRs were checked for matches against a reference library of SARS-CoV-2-specific TCRs that had been generated using the MIRA antigen-specificity platform. Breadth was defined as the fraction of unique TCRs that were SARS-CoV-2-associated, and depth was defined as the fraction of total T cells that were SARS-CoV-2-associated. Each spike-specific TCR was assigned to its reactive spike region and to a CD4 or CD8 class using the MIRA data. Log10-transformed breadth and depth values were compared by one-way ANOVA with Sidak's multiple comparisons tests. TCRdb mirrors the immuneACCESS table, restricted to in-frame sequences. Some clones are absent from its copies; in checked studies, under half trace to an unresolved V gene, and the reason for the others is unknown. V, J and clone size are taken as reported in that table, and D and trimming were inferred from the DNA itself. This sample lists 100,000 or so clones; over 75% were detected once. Roughly a tenth of the sample lies in the top ten.

The germline V gene (reference sequence) specifies WNHNN as CDR1 and SYGVQD as CDR2. The CDR3 starts with the cysteine, ends with the phenylalanine, and has 13 residues. Kept here is only the CDR3 DNA, which spans 39 bases and is read in frame from base 1. V was cut back by 3 bases and J by 2 bases, leaving a gap of 5 bases between them. In the paper's terms, the time point label means: about 28 days (+/-7) after the second vaccine dose. AZD1222 recipients given second doses at about 4 weeks or at about 12 weeks were pooled, since spike-specific TCR depth and breadth were not found to differ between the two schedules. The vaccinee samples were drawn from two UK trials, COV001 and COV002, one of which was a single-blind randomized controlled phase 2/3 trial testing AZD1222 (ChAdOx1 nCoV-19) in healthy adults. For TCRbeta chain sequencing, PBMC samples were collected from trial participants at day 0 and at day 28 after the second dose.

Notes on this clone: Its antigen target is currently unknown. The record has no base qualities; no much larger clone is one base away.

The sequences come from peripheral blood, collected 28 days after the second AZD1222 dose. The chain joins TRBV10-1 to TRBJ1-3; a confident D gene designation cannot be given. This receptor was obtained from an adult who received the AZD1222 COVID-19 vaccine. The CDR3 reads as follows: CASSDPAGNTIYF. Read as DNA, the sequence is TGCGCCAGCAGTGATCCAGCTGGAAACACCATATATTTT.